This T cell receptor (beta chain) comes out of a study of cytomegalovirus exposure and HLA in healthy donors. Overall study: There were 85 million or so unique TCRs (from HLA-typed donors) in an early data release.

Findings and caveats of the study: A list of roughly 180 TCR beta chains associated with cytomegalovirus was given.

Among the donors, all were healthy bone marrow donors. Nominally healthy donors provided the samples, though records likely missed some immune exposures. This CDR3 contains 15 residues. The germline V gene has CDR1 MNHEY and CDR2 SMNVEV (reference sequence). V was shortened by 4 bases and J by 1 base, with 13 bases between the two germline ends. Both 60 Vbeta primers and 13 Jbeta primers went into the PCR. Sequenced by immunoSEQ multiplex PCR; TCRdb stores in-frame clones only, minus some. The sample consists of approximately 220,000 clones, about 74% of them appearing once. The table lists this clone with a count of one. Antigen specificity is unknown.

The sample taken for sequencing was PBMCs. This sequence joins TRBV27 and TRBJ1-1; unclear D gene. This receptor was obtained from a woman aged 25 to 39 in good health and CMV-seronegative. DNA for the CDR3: TGTGCCAGCAGTTACCGGACTGGAGGGAACACTGAAGCTTTCTTT. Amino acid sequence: CASSYRTGGNTEAFF.